This entry is about one T cell receptor (beta chain). The data were obtained in a study of blood T cell repertoires in COVID-19. Study-level background: COVID-19 samples from acute and convalescent phases originated in the United States, Italy and Spain. The analysed material was cDNA or gDNA that came from T cells, B-cell-depleted T cells, or PBMCs.

Followed longitudinally, the Seattle patients had been enrolled during active infection. This CDR3 has 17 residues. V shed 2 bases, J shed 7 bases, and the junction held 15 bases outside the gene matches. Germline lookup yields CDR1 LNHDA and CDR2 SQIVND (reference sequence). In the original workflow: Reference gene primer amplification in the assay estimated nucleated cell counts. Only in-frame clones appear in the TCRdb table, and some are missing; sequencing was by immunoSEQ multiplex PCR. Clone size and the V and J calls come from that table; the DNA yielded D and trimming. The data contain under 300,000 clones, roughly 80% of them singletons.

This chain joins TRBV19 and TRBJ2-5; 8 nucleotides agree with TRBD2. The TCR comes from a human donor with COVID-19, enrolled during active disease. The donor label of this sample is uncertain. Sequencing used peripheral blood. Written as DNA, the CDR3 is TGTGCCAGTAGTATAAGGGGCGAAACTAGCGGAGGTGGGACCCAGTACTTC. Translation gives CASSIRGETSGGGTQYF.